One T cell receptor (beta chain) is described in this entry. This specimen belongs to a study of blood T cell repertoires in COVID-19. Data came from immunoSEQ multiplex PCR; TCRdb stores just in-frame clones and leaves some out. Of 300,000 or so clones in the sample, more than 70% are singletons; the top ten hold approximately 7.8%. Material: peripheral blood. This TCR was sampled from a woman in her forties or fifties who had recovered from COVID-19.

Here the CDR3 reads CASSQDTSGEGTQYF. CDR3 DNA: TGTGCCAGCAGCCAAGATACTAGCGGGGAAGGGACCCAGTACTTC. The V gene is TRBV4-2, the J gene TRBJ2-5; 10 nucleotides match TRBD2. With V trimmed by 0 bases and J by 7 bases, 5 bases remained unmatched. Germline CDR1 and CDR2: LGHNA and YNFKEQ. CDR3 length: 15 amino acids.